A selection of T cell receptor beta chains follows, all from one sample in a study of T cells in Graves' hyperthyroidism and ophthalmopathy. One entry per CDR3 protein, called by TCRdb with MiXCR from the multiplex PCR reads. The sample yields 300,000 to 350,000 distinct CDR3 sequences, roughly a fifth seen once. Material: blood. Every receptor here comes from a woman aged 50 to 60 with Graves' hyperthyroidism. The CDR3 runs from the conserved cysteine through the conserved F or W. D genes are given only for firm matches. Clone size is shown for a subset of rows, as once, few, many or a class of expanded clone.

clone_size: few
v_call: TRBV5-1
d_call: TRBD1
j_call: TRBJ2-6
cdr3_nt: TGCGCCAGCAGAGGGACAGAGGGCTCTGGGGCCAACGTCCTGACTTTC
cdr3_aa: CASRGTEGSGANVLTF

clone_size: few
v_call: TRBV28
d_call: -
j_call: TRBJ1-6
cdr3_nt: TGTGCCTCCCGGGGAAATTCACCCCTCCACTTT
cdr3_aa: CASRGNSPLHF

clone_size: many
v_call: TRBV20-1
d_call: -
j_call: TRBJ2-1
cdr3_nt: TGCAGTGCGACCGGACTGCCTAGCTCCTACAATGAGCAGTTCTTC
cdr3_aa: CSATGLPSSYNEQFF

clone_size: many
v_call: TRBV27
d_call: -
j_call: TRBJ2-7
cdr3_nt: TGTGCCAGCAGTTTGGGCGGGGATTGGCCCTACGAGCAGTACTTC
cdr3_aa: CASSLGGDWPYEQYF

clone_size: -
v_call: TRBV28
d_call: -
j_call: TRBJ1-4
cdr3_nt: TGTGCCAGCAGCCGGCGACAGGACGAAAAACTGTTTTTT
cdr3_aa: CASSRRQDEKLFF

clone_size: many
v_call: TRBV9
d_call: -
j_call: TRBJ2-5
cdr3_nt: TGTGCCAGCAGCGTGCCCTCTGGAAAGACCCAGTACTTC
cdr3_aa: CASSVPSGKTQYF

clone_size: few
v_call: TRBV19
d_call: TRBD1
j_call: TRBJ1-5
cdr3_nt: TGTGCCAGTAGTACCGGGACAGGGGTGAGCAATCAGCCCCAGCATTTT
cdr3_aa: CASSTGTGVSNQPQHF

clone_size: -
v_call: TRBV4-1
d_call: -
j_call: TRBJ2-3
cdr3_nt: TGCGCCAGCAGCCAATCGGGTCAGGTCCTAGAGAGCACGCAGTATTTT
cdr3_aa: CASSQSGQVLESTQYF

clone_size: many
v_call: TRBV28
d_call: TRBD1
j_call: TRBJ2-2
cdr3_nt: TGTGCCAGCACCTCGTCCCCTCCTTTACAGGGGGCGGCCACCGGGGAGCTGTTTTTT
cdr3_aa: CASTSSPPLQGAATGELFF

clone_size: many
v_call: TRBV28
d_call: -
j_call: TRBJ2-7
cdr3_nt: TGTGCCAGCAGCCGCGGGACAGAGCTAGAGCAGTACTTC
cdr3_aa: CASSRGTELEQYF

clone_size: many
v_call: TRBV29-1
d_call: -
j_call: TRBJ1-1
cdr3_nt: TGCAGCGTTGACAGACTCACTGAAGCTTTCTTT
cdr3_aa: CSVDRLTEAFF

clone_size: once
v_call: TRBV7-9
d_call: -
j_call: TRBJ1-1
cdr3_nt: TGTGCCAGCAGCTTAGGATCCGGGACACTTAACACTGAAGCTTTCTTT
cdr3_aa: CASSLGSGTLNTEAFF

clone_size: -
v_call: TRBV29-1
d_call: -
j_call: TRBJ2-3
cdr3_nt: TGCAGCGTCGCTCTGGGCGATACGCAGTATTTT
cdr3_aa: CSVALGDTQYF

clone_size: many
v_call: TRBV5-1
d_call: -
j_call: TRBJ1-1
cdr3_nt: TGCGCCAGCAGCTTGAACTGGGGATTGAACACTGAAGCTTTCTTT
cdr3_aa: CASSLNWGLNTEAFF

clone_size: many
v_call: TRBV5-1
d_call: -
j_call: TRBJ1-1
cdr3_nt: TGCGCCAGCAGCAAAGCGGGGGGCACTGAAGCTTTCTTT
cdr3_aa: CASSKAGGTEAFF

clone_size: many
v_call: TRBV7-9
d_call: -
j_call: TRBJ1-1
cdr3_nt: TGTGCCAGCAGCTCCGACAGGAAGAACACTGAAGCTTTCTTT
cdr3_aa: CASSSDRKNTEAFF

clone_size: -
v_call: TRBV20-1
d_call: TRBD2
j_call: TRBJ2-3
cdr3_nt: TGCAGTGAGAGCGGGGGGGCCGGCTTGGTGGGAGATACGCAGTATTTT
cdr3_aa: CSESGGAGLVGDTQYF

clone_size: few
v_call: TRBV4-2
d_call: -
j_call: TRBJ2-2
cdr3_nt: TGTGCCAGCAGTCAAGGACGGGCCCCGAACACCGGGGAGCTGTTTTTT
cdr3_aa: CASSQGRAPNTGELFF

clone_size: many
v_call: TRBV12-5
d_call: -
j_call: TRBJ2-1
cdr3_nt: TGTGCTAGTGGTTTGGACAGGAGCACCTACAATGAGCAGTTCTTC
cdr3_aa: CASGLDRSTYNEQFF

clone_size: many
v_call: TRBV20-1
d_call: -
j_call: TRBJ2-5
cdr3_nt: TGCAGGGCCACCGGGCAGGGACAAGAGACCCAGTACTTC
cdr3_aa: CRATGQGQETQYF

clone_size: -
v_call: TRBV27
d_call: TRBD1
j_call: TRBJ2-3
cdr3_nt: TGTGCCAGCAATCAAGCAAGAGGGGGCCCAACAGATACGCAGTATTTT
cdr3_aa: CASNQARGGPTDTQYF

clone_size: -
v_call: TRBV20-1
d_call: TRBD2
j_call: TRBJ2-3
cdr3_nt: TGCAGTGCTAACCCAGGACTAGCGGGGGATACGCAGTATTTT
cdr3_aa: CSANPGLAGDTQYF

clone_size: -
v_call: TRBV7-9
d_call: TRBD1
j_call: TRBJ2-4
cdr3_nt: TGTGCCAGCAGCCCGGCCGGGACAGGGAGAAACATTCAGTACTTC
cdr3_aa: CASSPAGTGRNIQYF

clone_size: few
v_call: TRBV15
d_call: -
j_call: TRBJ1-5
cdr3_nt: TGTGCCACCAGCAGAGATTTCTCTACCCGACAGGTCTTTGACAATCAGCCCCAGCATTTT
cdr3_aa: CATSRDFSTRQVFDNQPQHF

clone_size: many
v_call: TRBV3-1
d_call: -
j_call: TRBJ1-1
cdr3_nt: TGTGCCAGCAGCCAAGATAGACGGGGTCGAGCTTTCTTT
cdr3_aa: CASSQDRRGRAFF

clone_size: -
v_call: TRBV28
d_call: -
j_call: TRBJ2-7
cdr3_nt: TGTGCCAGCAGGCCAAGGACAATTCATACCTACGAGCAGTACTTC
cdr3_aa: CASRPRTIHTYEQYF

clone_size: many
v_call: TRBV3-1
d_call: TRBD2
j_call: TRBJ2-1
cdr3_nt: TGTGCCAGCAGCCCCGGACTAGCGGGAGGTAACAATGAGCAGTTCTTC
cdr3_aa: CASSPGLAGGNNEQFF

clone_size: many
v_call: TRBV5-5
d_call: -
j_call: TRBJ1-1
cdr3_nt: TGTGCCAGCAGCTTCTTTGTGGGGGTTGAAGCTTTCTTT
cdr3_aa: CASSFFVGVEAFF

clone_size: many
v_call: TRBV2
d_call: TRBD1
j_call: TRBJ1-5
cdr3_nt: TGTGCCAGCAGTGGGACAGGGGAGCAGCCCCAGCATTTT
cdr3_aa: CASSGTGEQPQHF

clone_size: many
v_call: TRBV20-1
d_call: -
j_call: TRBJ2-2
cdr3_nt: TGCAGTGCTAGAGATCTGGGGGAGAACACCGGGGAGCTGTTTTTT
cdr3_aa: CSARDLGENTGELFF

clone_size: many
v_call: TRBV2
d_call: TRBD1
j_call: TRBJ1-2
cdr3_nt: TGTGCCAGCAGTAATGACAGGGGAGGATTCTATGGCTACACCTTC
cdr3_aa: CASSNDRGGFYGYTF

clone_size: -
v_call: TRBV12-3/TRBV12-4
d_call: TRBD1
j_call: TRBJ1-1
cdr3_nt: TGTGCCAGCAGTTTCCGGACAGGGGGGAACACTGAAGCTTTCTTT
cdr3_aa: CASSFRTGGNTEAFF

clone_size: -
v_call: TRBV4-2
d_call: TRBD2
j_call: TRBJ2-1
cdr3_nt: TGTGCCAGCAGCCAAGAATCTCTCACCACTAGACTAGCGGGGGTCAATGAGCAGTTCTTC
cdr3_aa: CASSQESLTTRLAGVNEQFF

clone_size: few
v_call: TRBV7-8
d_call: TRBD1
j_call: TRBJ2-1
cdr3_nt: TGTGCCAGCAGCCCCCGTTGGGACAGAAACAATGAGCAGTTCTTC
cdr3_aa: CASSPRWDRNNEQFF

clone_size: many
v_call: TRBV2
d_call: TRBD1
j_call: TRBJ2-7
cdr3_nt: TGTGCCACCAGTGGGCCGGGACAGGGAACCTACGAGCAGTACTTC
cdr3_aa: CATSGPGQGTYEQYF

clone_size: many
v_call: TRBV11-2
d_call: -
j_call: TRBJ1-4
cdr3_nt: TGTGCCAGCAGCTTAGTGAGGAATGAAAAACTGTTTTTT
cdr3_aa: CASSLVRNEKLFF

clone_size: many
v_call: TRBV2
d_call: -
j_call: TRBJ1-6
cdr3_nt: TGTGCCAGCAATTTGGACGGGAGGGATTCACCCCTCCACTTT
cdr3_aa: CASNLDGRDSPLHF

clone_size: many
v_call: TRBV6-1
d_call: -
j_call: TRBJ2-1
cdr3_nt: TGTGCCAGCATCCGCGGGGCTATCAGCTCCTACAATGAGCAGTTCTTC
cdr3_aa: CASIRGAISSYNEQFF

clone_size: -
v_call: TRBV6-1
d_call: -
j_call: TRBJ1-1
cdr3_nt: TGTGCCAGCACCAAGGGAGGGGCGGGAAACACTGAAGCTTTCTTT
cdr3_aa: CASTKGGAGNTEAFF

clone_size: many
v_call: TRBV7-2
d_call: -
j_call: TRBJ2-5
cdr3_nt: TGTGCCAGCAGCTTAGCCTTTTCCCAAGAGACCCAGTACTTC
cdr3_aa: CASSLAFSQETQYF

clone_size: many
v_call: TRBV15
d_call: TRBD1
j_call: TRBJ1-1
cdr3_nt: TGTGCCACCAGCAGAGAGGGGACAGGGGCCCTCAGGAACACTGAAGCTTTCTTT
cdr3_aa: CATSREGTGALRNTEAFF